Shown below are 2 T cell receptor beta chains from a single sample sequenced in a study of blood T cell repertoires in COVID-19. TCRdb's copy holds only in-frame clones and misses some; the assay was immunoSEQ multiplex PCR. The sample gives a few hundred thousand clones, about 91% of which show up once; around a tenth is in the top ten. The sample consisted of PBMCs or T cells enriched from blood (not recorded which). The receptors originated from a middle-aged woman who had recovered from COVID-19.

This clone appeared once. The chain employs TRBV20-1 and TRBJ2-7, with D possibly matching TRBD1 (7 bases). The germline CDR1 and CDR2 sequences are DFQATT and SNEGSKA (reference sequence). The CDR3 is made up of 11 amino acids. In nucleotides, the CDR3 is TGCAGCCCCCAGGGGGGTTACGAGCAGTACTTC. This gives the protein CSPQGGYEQYF.

V and J are TRBV3-1 (or the pseudogene TRBV3-2) and TRBJ2-1, with D possibly being TRBD2 (6 bases). V lost 4 bases to trimming and J lost 1 base, with 11 bases between them. The CDR3 covers 15 residues. Germline CDR1 LGHDT, CDR2 YNNKEL (reference sequence). The CDR3 coding sequence is TGTGCCAGCAGCCCCCGGGACTTATCCTACAATGAGCAGTTCTTC. It specifies CASSPRDLSYNEQFF.